This T cell receptor (beta chain) was captured in a study of T cell responses to AZD1222 COVID-19 vaccine listed by TCRdb under 2021. About the study as a whole: A total of more than 230 trial participants underwent TCR sequencing, of whom nearly 210 had received two doses of AZD1222 and some 25 had received two doses of the MenACWY control vaccine. Trial participants were enrolled by age into 18-55, 56-69 and 70-plus year subgroups, with roughly 160, 29 and 62 TCR-sequenced participants respectively. Paper-wide results and their limitations: The 56-69-year group was small, and its depth increase did not reach significance, likely because of low power. CD4 TCRs associated with the vaccine covered the entire spike protein, and the dominant responses were in regions 160-218 and 743-854. Because no day 14 peak-response samples were available, the repertoires could be characterized only after the peak T cell response. After two AZD1222 doses, both the breadth and the depth of spike-specific TCRs were significantly higher than at day 0 and than in MenACWY recipients. Reportedly, close to half of the unique spike-specific TCRs recognized epitopes lying outside the regions that are mutated in the B.1.351 and B.1.1.7 variants. Only a handful of AZD1222 recipients were SARS-CoV-2 seropositive at baseline, limiting conclusions about previously exposed vaccinees. Participants were mostly white British, with more females than males. The authors suggested clonal diversity may have been underestimated.

CDR1 and CDR2, looked up from the germline V gene, are MNHEY and SVGAGI. Taken from cysteine to phenylalanine, the CDR3 has 16 residues. The CDR3 DNA has 48 bases and is translated from base 1. V is pared back by 4 bases and J by 0 bases, with 13 bases lying between the germline termini. The CDR3 regions of human TCRbeta chains were analyzed by immunosequencing. The paper's data handling went like this. TCRs in the repertoires were matched against a reference library of SARS-CoV-2-specific TCRs that had been generated with the MIRA antigen-specificity platform. Breadth meant the fraction of unique TCRs that were SARS-CoV-2-associated, whereas depth meant the fraction of total T cells that were SARS-CoV-2-associated. Using the MIRA data, every spike-specific TCR was mapped to the spike region that the TCR reacted to and assigned to either a CD4 or a CD8 class. Log10-transformed breadth and depth values were compared by one-way ANOVA with Sidak's multiple comparisons tests. In TCRdb, the immuneACCESS table is reduced to in-frame sequences with V and J assigned. These tables do not hold every clone; where another copy was compared, an unresolved V gene accounts for under half, and the others remain unexplained. V and J calls plus clone size are reproduced from that table; the DNA served to infer D and trimming. This sample is represented by 98,000 or so clones; roughly 90% of them were singletons. The top ten clonotypes cover over 3% of the sample.

In light of the paper, this sample's time point label describes: baseline before first vaccination. This specimen's treatment or condition label, per the study, means: meningococcal conjugate vaccine given as trial control. Vaccinee samples were obtained from the UK trials COV001 and COV002, which included a single-blind randomized controlled phase 2/3 trial of AZD1222 (ChAdOx1 nCoV-19) in healthy adults. Trial participant PBMC samples were collected at day 0 and day 28 after the second dose for TCRbeta chain sequencing. About this clone itself: Its binding antigen is unknown. No much larger clonotype is one base removed from it; base qualities were not supplied.

This sample comprised peripheral blood, obtained on day 0 of MenACWY control vaccination. The V gene is TRBV6-5 and the J gene is TRBJ2-1; TRBD2 could be the D gene, as 5 bases match. This receptor was obtained from an adult in good health. The CDR3 loop reads CASSSLRGTSYNEQFF. The DNA reads TGTGCCAGCAGTTCGCTTCGGGGAACCTCCTACAATGAGCAGTTCTTC.